This T cell receptor (beta chain) was captured by sequencing in a study of T cells after yellow fever vaccination. With 6 bases removed from V and 1 base from J, the gap between germline ends came to 13 bases. This CDR3 has 15 residues. Germline V gives CDR1 MNHNS, CDR2 SASEGT. Findings and limits, study-wide: Peaking on day 5 versus 15, the secondary response was faster but weaker. Some clonotypes were seen in both the CD4 and the CD8 compartments. These made up a small share and likely arose from convergent recombination.

This clonotype appeared a few times. Its antigen is unknown. The study made its TCR cDNA through 5'RACE template switching. That step introduced a universal primer site along with UMIs. From the 5' RACE reads, TCRdb called clonotypes with MiXCR, one entry per CDR3 protein. This sample carries a few hundred thousand distinct CDR3 sequences, 17% of them seen once, and the ten largest clones take approximately 15%. The sequence came from a man aged 18 to 35 who received the YFV17D yellow fever vaccine. This chain connects TRBV6-1 to TRBJ1-3; no firm D call. The specimen comprised PBMCs, sampled 5 days after the first yellow fever vaccination. The CDR3 reads CASRGSLWSGNTIYF. In DNA form, the CDR3 reads TGTGCCAGCAGGGGCAGTCTTTGGTCTGGAAACACCATATATTTT.